This TCR beta chain was obtained from a study of T cell repertoires in cytomegalovirus infection. As regards this clonotype: Its antigen is undetermined.

General study findings and limits: CMV carriers with the relevant HLA were identified by cumulative public TCR beta family frequency.

Looked up from germline, CDR1 is SEHNR and CDR2 is FQNEAQ (reference sequence). Trimming took 0 bases from V and 1 from J, leaving 9 bases between them. This CDR3 is 15 amino acids long. TCRdb redid the calling of the reads with MiXCR, one entry per CDR3 protein. Of about 490,000 distinct CDR3 sequences in the sample, 16% are singletons; the top ten hold approximately 24%. This TCR derives from a human donor in good health (CMV status not recorded). Some clones in this sample may be carry-over from other donors' samples. J is TRBJ1-2 and V is TRBV7-9; D remains ambiguous. Material for sequencing was CD8+ T cells from PBMCs. In nucleotides, the CDR3 is TGTGCCAGCAGCTTAGCTCTAGCCCTTAACTATGGCTACACCTTC. This gives the protein CASSLALALNYGYTF.